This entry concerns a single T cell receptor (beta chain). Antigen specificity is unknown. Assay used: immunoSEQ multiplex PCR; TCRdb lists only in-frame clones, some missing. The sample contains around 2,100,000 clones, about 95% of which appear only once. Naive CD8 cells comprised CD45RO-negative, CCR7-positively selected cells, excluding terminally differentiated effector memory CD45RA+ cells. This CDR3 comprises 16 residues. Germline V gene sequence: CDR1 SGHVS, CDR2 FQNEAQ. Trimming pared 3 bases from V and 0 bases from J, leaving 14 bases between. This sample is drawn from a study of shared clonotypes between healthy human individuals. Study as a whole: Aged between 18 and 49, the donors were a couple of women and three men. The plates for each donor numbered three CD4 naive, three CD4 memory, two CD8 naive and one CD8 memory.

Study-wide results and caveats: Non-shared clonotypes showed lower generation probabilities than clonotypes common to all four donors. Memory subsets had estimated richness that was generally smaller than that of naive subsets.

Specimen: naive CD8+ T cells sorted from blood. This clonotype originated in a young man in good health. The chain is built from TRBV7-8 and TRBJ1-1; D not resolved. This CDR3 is CASSFAAGDLNTEAFF. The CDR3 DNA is TGTGCCAGCAGCTTCGCCGCCGGGGATTTGAACACTGAAGCTTTCTTT.